This T cell receptor beta chain was found in a study of OX40 agonist ivuxolimab in advanced cancers. A note on the overall study: Ivuxolimab was an agonistic, fully human IgG2 monoclonal antibody directed against OX40 (CD134), a costimulatory receptor. The paper covers the monotherapy dose-escalation part of the phase I ivuxolimab trial, which included N ≈ 50 patients. Intravenous ivuxolimab was administered to patients every 2 weeks at six dose levels: 0.01, 0.1, 0.3, 1.5, 3 and 10 mg/kg. Prior anti-PD-1, anti-PD-L1 or anti-CTLA-4 therapy was permitted, and checkpoint inhibitors had been received by around 40% of dose-escalation patients. Of the 50 or so patients in dose escalation, about 20 had hepatocellular carcinoma, around 15 had melanoma, 9 had renal cell carcinoma and 9 had head and neck cancer. The dose-escalation cohort was 82.7% male with a mean age of 60 years, ranging from 23 to 79. The purpose of peripheral TCRbeta sequencing was to test whether ivuxolimab changed TCR sequence diversity and led to clonal T-cell expansion. Partial responses occurred in three dose-escalation patients: two with cutaneous melanoma and one with hepatocellular carcinoma.

On this clone itself: The clone's antigen remains unknown. It has no much larger one-base neighbor in the sample; base qualities were not kept.

What the research found in general, with its limitations: The antigen specificity of the peripheral T cells that underwent clonal expansion was not determined. In the 0.1-3.0 mg/kg groups, partial responders were among the patients with the lowest normalized peripheral clonal expansion, particularly in CD8+ T cells. At doses of 0.1 to 3.0 mg/kg, clonal expansion of both CD4+ and CD8+ T cells in blood was seen between baseline and week 6. Low levels of normalized T-cell clonal expansion were also seen in some nonresponding patients. On average, CD8+ T cells showed more expanded clones than CD4+ T cells after ivuxolimab.

To sequence the TCRbeta CDR3 region, genomic DNA was isolated from the sorted cells. TCRbeta CDR3 regions were sequenced using the immunoSEQ Assay. TCRdb took this table from immuneACCESS and kept in-frame rearrangements with V and J called. Such tables lack part of the clones; where checked against another copy, unresolved V genes explain under half of the gap, and the rest is unexplained. The sample profile shows some 76,000 clones; about 85% of them were found once. The top ten clonotypes cover under 2% of the sample. Patients with a history of autoimmune disease or receiving systemic immunosuppression were excluded from the trial. Peripheral blood for TCR sequencing was collected from all dose cohorts at baseline, on cycle 4 day 1, and on cycle 7 day 1. Samples came from an open-label, multicenter, first-in-human phase I dose-escalation trial of ivuxolimab. Adults with locally advanced or metastatic head and neck squamous cell, hepatocellular, melanoma or renal cell carcinoma were enrolled in the trial. Before TCR sequencing, CD4+ and CD8+ T cells were separately sorted from peripheral blood.

The sequence derives from an adult with an advanced solid tumor such as melanoma, head and neck, liver or kidney cancer. Specimen: CD4+ or CD8+ T cells sorted from blood, collected in a trial of the OX40 agonist ivuxolimab.

The DNA sequence reads TGTGCCAGCAGCTTACCAGCTGACTACGAGCAGTACTTC. Its translation reads: CASSLPADYEQYF. This chain joins TRBV7-8 to TRBJ2-7; no D segment can be confidently identified. The CDR3 contains 13 residues, cysteine and phenylalanine counted. CDR3 DNA is the only sequence kept; it has 39 bases, read in frame from the first base. Per the germline V gene, SGHVS is the CDR1 and FQNEAQ is the CDR2. The V end loses 2 bases and the J end loses 3 bases, and a stretch of 8 bases separates them.